This TCR beta chain was captured by sequencing in a study of shared clonotypes between healthy human individuals. The wider study: There were three CD4 naive, three CD4 memory, two CD8 naive and one CD8 memory plates per donor.

The V gene's germline CDR1 is SGHTA and CDR2 FQGTGA. The V gene lost 5 bases and the J gene lost 2 bases, with 15 bases spanning the gap. The CDR3 runs 16 residues. Profiled with immunoSEQ multiplex PCR; TCRdb holds only in-frame clones, not every one. Of some 650,000 clones in the sample, roughly 97% were seen once. The chain recombines TRBV7-3 with TRBJ2-2; maybe TRBD1 (5 bases). This TCR was recovered from a woman between 25 and 40 years old in good health. Sequenced sample: naive CD4+ T cells sorted from blood. As to subset: CD45RA+ positively selected. CDR3 protein: CASSRHQTGNTGELFF. CDR3 DNA sequence: TGTGCCAGCAGCAGACATCAAACAGGAAACACCGGGGAGCTGTTTTTT.